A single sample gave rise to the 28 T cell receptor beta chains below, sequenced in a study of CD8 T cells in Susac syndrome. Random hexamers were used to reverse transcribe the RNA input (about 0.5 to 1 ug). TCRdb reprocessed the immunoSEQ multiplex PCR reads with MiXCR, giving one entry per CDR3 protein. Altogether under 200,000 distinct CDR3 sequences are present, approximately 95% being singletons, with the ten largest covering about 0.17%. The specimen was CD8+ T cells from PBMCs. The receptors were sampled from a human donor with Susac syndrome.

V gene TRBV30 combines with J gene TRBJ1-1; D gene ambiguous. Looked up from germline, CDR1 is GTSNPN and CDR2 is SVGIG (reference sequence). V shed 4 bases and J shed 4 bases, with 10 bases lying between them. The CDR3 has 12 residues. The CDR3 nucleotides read TGTGCCTGGATAACGGAGGGCACTGAAGCTTTCTTT. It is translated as CAWITEGTEAFF. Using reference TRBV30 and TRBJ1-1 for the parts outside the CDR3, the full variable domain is SQTIHQWPATLVQPVGSPLSLECTVEGTSNPNLYWYRQAAGRGLQLLFYSVGIGQISSEVPQNLSASRPQDRQFILSSKKLLLSDSGFYLCAWITEGTEAFFGQGTRLTVV.

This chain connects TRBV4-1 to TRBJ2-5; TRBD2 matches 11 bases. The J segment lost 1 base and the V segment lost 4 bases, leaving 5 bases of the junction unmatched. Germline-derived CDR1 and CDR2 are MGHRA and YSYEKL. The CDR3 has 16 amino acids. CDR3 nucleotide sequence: TGCGCCAGCAGCCGAAAAACTAGCGGGGGCCAAGAGACCCAGTACTTC. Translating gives CASSRKTSGGQETQYF.

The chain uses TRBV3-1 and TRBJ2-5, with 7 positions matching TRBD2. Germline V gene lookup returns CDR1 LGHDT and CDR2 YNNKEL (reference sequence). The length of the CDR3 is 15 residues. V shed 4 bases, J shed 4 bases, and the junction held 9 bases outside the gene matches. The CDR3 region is CASSLASGGRETQYF. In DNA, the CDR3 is TGTGCCAGCAGCCTTGCTAGCGGTGGACGAGAGACCCAGTACTTC.

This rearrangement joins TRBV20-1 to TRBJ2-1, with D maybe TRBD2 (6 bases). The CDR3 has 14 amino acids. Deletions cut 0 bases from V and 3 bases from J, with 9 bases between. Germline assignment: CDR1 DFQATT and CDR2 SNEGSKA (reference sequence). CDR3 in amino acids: CSARDRRGYNEQFF. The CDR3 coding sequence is TGCAGTGCTAGAGATCGGCGGGGCTACAATGAGCAGTTCTTC.

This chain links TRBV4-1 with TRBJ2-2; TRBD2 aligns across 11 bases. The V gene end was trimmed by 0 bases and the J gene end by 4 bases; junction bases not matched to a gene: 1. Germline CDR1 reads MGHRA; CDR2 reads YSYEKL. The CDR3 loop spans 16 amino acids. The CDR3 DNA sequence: TGCGCCAGCAGCCAAGATAGCGGGGGGGCCACCGGGGAGCTGTTTTTT. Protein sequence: CASSQDSGGATGELFF.

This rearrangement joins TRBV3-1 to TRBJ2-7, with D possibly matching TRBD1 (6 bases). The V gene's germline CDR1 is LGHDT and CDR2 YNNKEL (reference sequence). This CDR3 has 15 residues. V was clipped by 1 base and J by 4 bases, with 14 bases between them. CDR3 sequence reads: CASSQVTGPVYEQYF. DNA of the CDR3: TGTGCCAGCAGCCAAGTCACAGGGCCAGTATACGAGCAGTACTTC.

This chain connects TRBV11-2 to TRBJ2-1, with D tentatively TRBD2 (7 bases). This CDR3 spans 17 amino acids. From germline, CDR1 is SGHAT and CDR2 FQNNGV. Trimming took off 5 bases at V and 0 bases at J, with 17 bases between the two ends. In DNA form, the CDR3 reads TGTGCCAGCAGCCTACAGGGACTACCGGGCTCCTACAATGAGCAGTTCTTC. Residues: CASSLQGLPGSYNEQFF.

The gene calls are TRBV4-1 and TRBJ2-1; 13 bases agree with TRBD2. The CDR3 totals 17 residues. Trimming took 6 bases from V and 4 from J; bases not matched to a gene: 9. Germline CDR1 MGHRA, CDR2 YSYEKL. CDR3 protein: CASSRPRTSGGYNEQFF. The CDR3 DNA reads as TGCGCCAGCAGTCGCCCCCGGACTAGCGGGGGTTACAATGAGCAGTTCTTC.

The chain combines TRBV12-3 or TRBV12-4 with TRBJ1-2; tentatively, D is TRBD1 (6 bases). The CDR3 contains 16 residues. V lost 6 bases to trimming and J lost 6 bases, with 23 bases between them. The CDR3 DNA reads TGTGCCAGCAGCGACGTCGTTAGGGGGGCGATGAATGGCTACACCTTC. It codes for CASSDVVRGAMNGYTF.

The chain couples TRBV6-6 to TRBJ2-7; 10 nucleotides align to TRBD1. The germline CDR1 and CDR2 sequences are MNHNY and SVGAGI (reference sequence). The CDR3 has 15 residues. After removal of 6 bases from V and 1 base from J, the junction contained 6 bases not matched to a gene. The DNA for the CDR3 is TGTGCCAGCAGAGACAGGGGGCCAGCTTCCTACGAGCAGTACTTC. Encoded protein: CASRDRGPASYEQYF.

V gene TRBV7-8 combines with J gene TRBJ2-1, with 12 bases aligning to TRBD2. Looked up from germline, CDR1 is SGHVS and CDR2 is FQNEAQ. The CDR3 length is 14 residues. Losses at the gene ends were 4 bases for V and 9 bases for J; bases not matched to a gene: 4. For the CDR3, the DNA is TGTGCCAGCAGCTCCTCTAGCGGGGGGGGTGAGCAGTTCTTC. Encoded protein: CASSSSSGGGEQFF.

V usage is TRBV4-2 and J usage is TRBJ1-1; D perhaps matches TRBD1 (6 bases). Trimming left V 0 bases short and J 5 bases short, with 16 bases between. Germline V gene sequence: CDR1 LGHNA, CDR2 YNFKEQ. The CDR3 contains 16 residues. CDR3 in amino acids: CASSQDRGVMRTEAFF. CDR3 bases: TGTGCCAGCAGCCAAGATAGGGGGGTGATGAGGACTGAAGCTTTCTTT.

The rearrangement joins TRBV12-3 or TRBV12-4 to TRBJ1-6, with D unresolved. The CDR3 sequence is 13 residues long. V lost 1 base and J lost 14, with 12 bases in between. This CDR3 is CASSLVGDGALHF. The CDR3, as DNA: TGTGCCAGCAGTTTAGTTGGGGATGGAGCCCTCCACTTT.

The DNA of the CDR3 is TGCAGTGCTAGAGATCCGAGCGGGAGAAACACCGGGGAGCTGTTTTTT. This codes for CSARDPSGRNTGELFF. The V gene is TRBV20-1, the J gene TRBJ2-2; 8 nucleotides align to TRBD2. Losses at the gene ends were 0 bases for V and 2 bases for J; bases not matched to a gene: 5. The CDR3 length is 16 residues. CDR1 and CDR2 (germline): DFQATT, SNEGSKA (reference sequence).

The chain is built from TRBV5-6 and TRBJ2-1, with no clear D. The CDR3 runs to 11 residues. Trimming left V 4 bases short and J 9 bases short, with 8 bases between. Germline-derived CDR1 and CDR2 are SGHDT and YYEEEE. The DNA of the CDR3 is TGTGCCAGCAGCCTAACGGCTGAGCAGTTCTTC. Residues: CASSLTAEQFF.

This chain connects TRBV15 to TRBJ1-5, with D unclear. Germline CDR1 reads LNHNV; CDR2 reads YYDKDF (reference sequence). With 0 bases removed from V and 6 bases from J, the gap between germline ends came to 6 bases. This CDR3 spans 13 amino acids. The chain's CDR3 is CATSRDRGQPQHF. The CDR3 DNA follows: TGTGCCACCAGCAGAGATCGAGGTCAGCCCCAGCATTTT.

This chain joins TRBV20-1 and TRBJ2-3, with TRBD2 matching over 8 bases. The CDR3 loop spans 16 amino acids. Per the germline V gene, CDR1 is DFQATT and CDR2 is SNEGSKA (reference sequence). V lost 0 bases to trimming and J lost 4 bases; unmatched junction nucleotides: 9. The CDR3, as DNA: TGCAGTGCTAGAGATCTGCTTCGTAGCGGGGCAGATACGCAGTATTTT. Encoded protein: CSARDLLRSGADTQYF.

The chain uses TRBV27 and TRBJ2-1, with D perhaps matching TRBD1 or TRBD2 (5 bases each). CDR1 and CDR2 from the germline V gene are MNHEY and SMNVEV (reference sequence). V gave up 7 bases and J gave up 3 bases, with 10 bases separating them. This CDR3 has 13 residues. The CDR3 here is CASNTGRYNEQFF. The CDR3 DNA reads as TGTGCCAGCAATACGGGACGCTACAATGAGCAGTTCTTC.

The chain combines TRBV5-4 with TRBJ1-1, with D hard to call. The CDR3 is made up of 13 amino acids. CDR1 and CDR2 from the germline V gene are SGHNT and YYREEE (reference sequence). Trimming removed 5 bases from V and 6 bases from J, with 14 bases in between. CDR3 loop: CASSWERSSEAFF. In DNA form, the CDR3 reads TGTGCCAGCAGTTGGGAGAGGTCATCTGAAGCTTTCTTT.

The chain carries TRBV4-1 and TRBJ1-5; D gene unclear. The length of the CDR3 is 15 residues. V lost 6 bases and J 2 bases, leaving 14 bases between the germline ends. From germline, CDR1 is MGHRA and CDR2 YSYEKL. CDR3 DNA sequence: TGCGCCAGCAGTCCAGGAATAGAGCGCAATCAGCCCCAGCATTTT. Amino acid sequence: CASSPGIERNQPQHF.

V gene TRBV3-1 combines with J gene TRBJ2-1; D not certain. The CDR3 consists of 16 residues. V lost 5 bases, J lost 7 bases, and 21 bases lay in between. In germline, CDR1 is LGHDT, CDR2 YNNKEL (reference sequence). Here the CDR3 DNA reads TGTGCCAGCAGCGAAGTCAGTGGGCGCCGCCTGAATGAGCAGTTCTTC. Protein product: CASSEVSGRRLNEQFF.

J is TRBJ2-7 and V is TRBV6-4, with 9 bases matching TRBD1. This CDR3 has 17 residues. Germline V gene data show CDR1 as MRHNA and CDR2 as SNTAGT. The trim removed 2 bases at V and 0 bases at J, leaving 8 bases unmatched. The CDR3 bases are TGTGCCAGCAGTGACCTATTGGGGACAGGGCTCTCCTACGAGCAGTACTTC. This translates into CASSDLLGTGLSYEQYF.

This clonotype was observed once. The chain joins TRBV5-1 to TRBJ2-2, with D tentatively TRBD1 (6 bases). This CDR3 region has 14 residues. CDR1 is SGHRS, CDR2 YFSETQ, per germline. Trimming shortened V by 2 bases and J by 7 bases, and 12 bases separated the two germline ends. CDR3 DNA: TGCGCCAGCAGCTTATCAACGGACAGCGGGGAGCTGTTTTTT. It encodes CASSLSTDSGELFF.

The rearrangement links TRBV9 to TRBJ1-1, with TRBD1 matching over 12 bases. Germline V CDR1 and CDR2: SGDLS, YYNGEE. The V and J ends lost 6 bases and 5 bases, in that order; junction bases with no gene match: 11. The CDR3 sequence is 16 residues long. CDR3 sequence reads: CASTPGQGAEVTEAFF. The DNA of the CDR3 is TGTGCCAGCACTCCGGGACAGGGGGCGGAGGTGACTGAAGCTTTCTTT.

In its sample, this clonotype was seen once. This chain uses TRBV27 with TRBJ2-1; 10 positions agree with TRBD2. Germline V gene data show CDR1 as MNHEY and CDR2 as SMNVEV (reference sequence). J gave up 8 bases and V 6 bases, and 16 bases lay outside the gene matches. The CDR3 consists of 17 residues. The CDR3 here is CASRLSGRALGPDEQFF. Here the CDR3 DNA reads TGTGCCAGCAGACTAAGCGGGAGGGCTTTAGGCCCCGATGAGCAGTTCTTC.

CDR3 loop: CSAPRLLAGGTKSSYNEQFF. In DNA form, the CDR3 reads TGCAGTGCCCCCCGACTTCTAGCGGGGGGGACTAAGAGCTCCTACAATGAGCAGTTCTTC. This chain connects TRBV20-1 to TRBJ2-1; 12 bases align to TRBD2. This CDR3 region has 20 residues. With V trimmed by 6 bases and J by 0 bases, 18 bases remained unmatched. Germline values: CDR1 DFQATT, CDR2 SNEGSKA (reference sequence).

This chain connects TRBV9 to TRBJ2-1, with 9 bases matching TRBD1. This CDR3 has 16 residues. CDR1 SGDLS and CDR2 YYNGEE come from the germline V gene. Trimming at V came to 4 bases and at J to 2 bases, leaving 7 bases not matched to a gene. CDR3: CASSRGTGSPYNEQFF. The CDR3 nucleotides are TGTGCCAGCAGCCGGGGGACAGGGAGTCCCTACAATGAGCAGTTCTTC.

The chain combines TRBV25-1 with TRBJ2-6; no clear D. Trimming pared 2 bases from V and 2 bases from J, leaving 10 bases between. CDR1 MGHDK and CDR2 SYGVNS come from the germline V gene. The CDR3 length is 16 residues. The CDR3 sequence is CASSEPGDAGANVLTF. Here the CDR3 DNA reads TGTGCCAGCAGTGAACCCGGCGACGCTGGGGCCAACGTCCTGACTTTC.